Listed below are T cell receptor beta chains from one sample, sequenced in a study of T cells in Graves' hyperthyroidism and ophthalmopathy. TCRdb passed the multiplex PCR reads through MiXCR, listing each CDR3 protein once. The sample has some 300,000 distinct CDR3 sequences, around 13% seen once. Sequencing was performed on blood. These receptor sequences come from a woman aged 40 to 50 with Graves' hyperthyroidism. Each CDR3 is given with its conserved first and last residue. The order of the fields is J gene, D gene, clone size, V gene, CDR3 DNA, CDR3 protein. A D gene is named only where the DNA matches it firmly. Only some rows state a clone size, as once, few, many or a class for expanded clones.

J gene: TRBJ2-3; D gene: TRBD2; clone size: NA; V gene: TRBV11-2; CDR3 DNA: TGTGCCAGCAGCCGCGGGAGGGCGACAGATACGCAGTATTTT; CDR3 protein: CASSRGRATDTQYF
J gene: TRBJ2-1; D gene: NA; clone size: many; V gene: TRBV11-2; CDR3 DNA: TGTGCCAGCAGCTTTAATGTCGGGGGAGGCAGTCCCTACAATGAGCAGTTCTTC; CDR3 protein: CASSFNVGGGSPYNEQFF
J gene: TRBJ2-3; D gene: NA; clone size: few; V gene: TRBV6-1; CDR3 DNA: TGTGCCAGCTGCTCCTTGTTAGATACGCAGTATTTT; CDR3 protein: CASCSLLDTQYF
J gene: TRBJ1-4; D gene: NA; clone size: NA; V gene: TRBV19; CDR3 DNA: TGTGCCAGTATAGGGACAAAGCGAAAACTGTTTTTT; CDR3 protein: CASIGTKRKLFF
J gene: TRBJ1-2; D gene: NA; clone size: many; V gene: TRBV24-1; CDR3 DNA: TGTGCCACCAGAGGAACAGGGAACTATGGCTACACCTTC; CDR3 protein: CATRGTGNYGYTF
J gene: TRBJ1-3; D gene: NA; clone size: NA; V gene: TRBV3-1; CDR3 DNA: TGTGCCAGCAGCCAAACGGACAGAAACACCATATATTTT; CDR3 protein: CASSQTDRNTIYF
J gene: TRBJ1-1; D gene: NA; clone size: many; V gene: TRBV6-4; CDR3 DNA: TGTGCCAGCAGTGCCATGCCTGAGGGTGAAGCTTTCTTT; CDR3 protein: CASSAMPEGEAFF
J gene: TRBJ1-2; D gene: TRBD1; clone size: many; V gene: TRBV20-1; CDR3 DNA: TGCAGTGCCATGGGACAGGAGCGAAGTGGCTACACCTTC; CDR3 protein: CSAMGQERSGYTF
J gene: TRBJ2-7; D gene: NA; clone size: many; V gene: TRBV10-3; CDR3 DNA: TGTGCCATCAGTGAGTCCTTCGGGTCCCAGGGCTACGAGCAGTACTTC; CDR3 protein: CAISESFGSQGYEQYF
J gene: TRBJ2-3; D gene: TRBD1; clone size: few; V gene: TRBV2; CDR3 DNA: TGTGCCAGCAGTGGCCGACAGGGAGAGTCAGATACGCAGTATTTT; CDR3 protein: CASSGRQGESDTQYF
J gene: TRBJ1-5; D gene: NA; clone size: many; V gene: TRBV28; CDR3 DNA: TGTGCCAGCCGGGTCGTCAATCAGCCCCAGCATTTT; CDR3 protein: CASRVVNQPQHF
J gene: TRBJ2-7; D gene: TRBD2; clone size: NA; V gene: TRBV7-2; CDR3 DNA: TGTGCCAGCAGCCCCATAGCGGGAAGGTACGAGCAGTACTTC; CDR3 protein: CASSPIAGRYEQYF
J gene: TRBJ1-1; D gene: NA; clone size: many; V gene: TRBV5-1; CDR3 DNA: TGCGCCAGCAGCGCCTTTACCGTCGGGTACAACACTGAAGCTTTCTTT; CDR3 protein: CASSAFTVGYNTEAFF
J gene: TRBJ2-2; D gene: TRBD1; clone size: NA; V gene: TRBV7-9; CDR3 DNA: TGTGCCAGCTCCGCAGGGGGCGCATACACCGGGGAGCTGTTTTTT; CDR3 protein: CASSAGGAYTGELFF
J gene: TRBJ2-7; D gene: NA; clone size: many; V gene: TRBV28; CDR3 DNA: TGTGCCAGCAGTTCTCCCCTAGGGCGGCTGACCTACGAGCAGTACTTC; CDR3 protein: CASSSPLGRLTYEQYF
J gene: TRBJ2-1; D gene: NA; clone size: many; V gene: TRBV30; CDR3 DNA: TGTGCCTGGAGTGACAATGAGCAGTTCTTC; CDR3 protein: CAWSDNEQFF
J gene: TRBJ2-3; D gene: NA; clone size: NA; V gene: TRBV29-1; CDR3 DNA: TGCAGCGTTTGCCACCGAGGGGCGCGATCAGATACGCAGTATTTT; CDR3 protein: CSVCHRGARSDTQYF
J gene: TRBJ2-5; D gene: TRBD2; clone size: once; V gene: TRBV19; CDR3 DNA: TGTGCCAGCTCCCCCGGGGGGGGACGCTCCCAAGAGACCCAGTACTTC; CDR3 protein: CASSPGGGRSQETQYF
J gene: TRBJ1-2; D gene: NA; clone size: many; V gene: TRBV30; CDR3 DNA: TGTGCCTGGAGGGCTACAGGGATCCCTGGCTACACCTTC; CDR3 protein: CAWRATGIPGYTF
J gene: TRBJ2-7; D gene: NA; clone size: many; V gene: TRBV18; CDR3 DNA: TGTGCCAGCTCACCACGGCTAGAAACCTACGAGCAGTACTTC; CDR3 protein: CASSPRLETYEQYF
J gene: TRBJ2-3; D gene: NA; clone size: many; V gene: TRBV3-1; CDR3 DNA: TGTGCCAGCAGCTTCGGCGGGGTCGTCGCAGATACGCAGTATTTT; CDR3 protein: CASSFGGVVADTQYF
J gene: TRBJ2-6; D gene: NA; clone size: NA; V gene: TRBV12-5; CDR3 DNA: TGTGCTAGTGGTTTGGTACTTGGGAGCTCTGGGGCCAACGTCCTGACTTTC; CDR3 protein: CASGLVLGSSGANVLTF
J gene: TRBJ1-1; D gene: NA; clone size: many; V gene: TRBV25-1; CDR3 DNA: TGTGCCAGCAGTGACGATTGGGGGGAGGTGAACACTGAAGCTTTCTTT; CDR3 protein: CASSDDWGEVNTEAFF
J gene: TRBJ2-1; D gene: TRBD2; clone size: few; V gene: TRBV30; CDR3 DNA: TGTGCCGCCCAAAAGTCGCCGGCGGGAGGCTATGAGCAGTTCTTC; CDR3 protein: CAAQKSPAGGYEQFF
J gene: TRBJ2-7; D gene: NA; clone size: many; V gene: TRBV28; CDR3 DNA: TGTGCCAGCACCAATAGGTACGAGCAGTACTTC; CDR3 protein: CASTNRYEQYF
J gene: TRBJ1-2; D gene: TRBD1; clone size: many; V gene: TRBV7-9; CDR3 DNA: TGTGCCAGCAGACCACCGGGACAGGGTTATGGCTACACCTTC; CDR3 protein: CASRPPGQGYGYTF
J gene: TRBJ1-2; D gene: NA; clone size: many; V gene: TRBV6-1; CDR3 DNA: TGTGCCAGCAGACCCACCCCCGATGCTAACTATGGCTACACCTTC; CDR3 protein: CASRPTPDANYGYTF
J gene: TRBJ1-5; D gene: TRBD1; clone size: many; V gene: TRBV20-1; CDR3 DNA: TGCAGTGCAAGGACAGGGAGGGGCAATCAGCCCCAGCATTTT; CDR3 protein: CSARTGRGNQPQHF
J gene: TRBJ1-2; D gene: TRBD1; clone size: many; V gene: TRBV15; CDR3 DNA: TGTGCCACCAGCAAAGGACAGGGGAACTATGGCTACACCTTC; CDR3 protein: CATSKGQGNYGYTF
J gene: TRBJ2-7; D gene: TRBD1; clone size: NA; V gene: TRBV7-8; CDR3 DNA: TGTGCCAGCAGCGTCGAACAGGGGGCCATTAGGGAGCAGTACTTC; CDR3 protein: CASSVEQGAIREQYF
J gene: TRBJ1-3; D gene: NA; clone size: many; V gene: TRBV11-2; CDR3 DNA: TGTGCCAGCAGCTTGCCGCGAGCTGCAGGAAACACCATATATTTT; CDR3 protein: CASSLPRAAGNTIYF
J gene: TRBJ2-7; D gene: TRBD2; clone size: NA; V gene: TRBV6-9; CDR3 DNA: TGTGCCAGCAGTCATATACTAGCGGAGACCTACGAGCAGTACTTC; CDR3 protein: CASSHILAETYEQYF
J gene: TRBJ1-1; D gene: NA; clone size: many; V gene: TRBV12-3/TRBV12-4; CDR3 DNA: TGTGCCAGCAGTTTAAGGGGGACTGCAATTCCTGAAGCTTTCTTT; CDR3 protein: CASSLRGTAIPEAFF
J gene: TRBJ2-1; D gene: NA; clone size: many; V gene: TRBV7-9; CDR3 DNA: TGTGCCAGCAGCCCCACTAGCCCCTACAATGAGCAGTTCTTC; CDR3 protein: CASSPTSPYNEQFF
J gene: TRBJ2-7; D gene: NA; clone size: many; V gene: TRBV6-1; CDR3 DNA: TGTGCCAGCTCCTCGGGTGTCGAGCAGTACTTC; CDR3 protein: CASSSGVEQYF
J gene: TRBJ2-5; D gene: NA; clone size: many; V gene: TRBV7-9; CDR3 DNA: TGTGCCAGCAGCTCCCTCCGCCGGACAGAAGAGACCCAGTACTTC; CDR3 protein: CASSSLRRTEETQYF
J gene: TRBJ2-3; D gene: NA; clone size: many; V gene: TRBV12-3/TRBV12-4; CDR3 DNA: TGTGCCAGCAGTCATTACCTGTCAGATACGCAGTATTTT; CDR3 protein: CASSHYLSDTQYF
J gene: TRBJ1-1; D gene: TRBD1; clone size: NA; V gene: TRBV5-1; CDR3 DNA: TGTGCCAGCAGCTTTCTTGGGACAGTGAACACTGAAGCTTTCTTT; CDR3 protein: CASSFLGTVNTEAFF
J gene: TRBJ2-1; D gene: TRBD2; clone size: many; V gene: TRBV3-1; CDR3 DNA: TGTGCCAGCAGCCCGACTAGCCTAGATGAGCAGTTCTTC; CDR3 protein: CASSPTSLDEQFF
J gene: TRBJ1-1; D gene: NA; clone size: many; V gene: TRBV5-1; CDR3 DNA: TGCGCCAGCAGCTTGGCCGGTAGCACTGAAGCTTTCTTT; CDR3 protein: CASSLAGSTEAFF
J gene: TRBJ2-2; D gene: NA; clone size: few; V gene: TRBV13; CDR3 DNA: TGTGCCAGCAGCTTCTCTGGCGCCGCGAACACCGGGGAGCTGTTTTTT; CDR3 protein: CASSFSGAANTGELFF
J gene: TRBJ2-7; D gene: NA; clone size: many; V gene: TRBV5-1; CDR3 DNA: TGCGCCAGCAGGGAGACTACCTACGAGCAGTACTTC; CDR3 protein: CASRETTYEQYF